This T cell receptor (beta chain) was sequenced during a study of cytomegalovirus exposure and HLA in healthy donors. There are 15 residues in the CDR3. Looked up from germline, CDR1 is SGHRS and CDR2 is YFSETQ. Regarding the study as a whole: The study labeled 164 TCR beta chains cytomegalovirus-associated. There were reportedly fewer N-insertions in an Asian-associated ancestry cluster than the approximately 630-donor mean, in a later analysis.

For this clone: Its antigen is not identified. Relative to the germline gene, one junction end is altered; a read error may explain this.

Primers for the PCR totalled 60 Vbeta and 13 Jbeta. Sequencing used immunoSEQ multiplex PCR; TCRdb keeps in-frame clones, though not all of them. The listing contains around 53,000 clones. The rearrangement joins TRBV5-1 to TRBJ2-2, with TRBD1 identical over 8 bases. The TCR comes from a male donor in good health and CMV-seropositive. The sequenced sample consisted of PBMCs. Here the CDR3 DNA reads TGCGTCAGCAGCTCACAGGGGGGGAACACCGGGGAGCTGTTTTTT. Its translation: CVSSSQGGNTGELFF.